Reported below is one T cell receptor (beta chain). The antigen is not known. Incorporated into the TCR beta cDNA libraries were unique molecular identifiers, which served to reduce PCR and sequencing biases. TCRdb re-called the PCR reads with MiXCR, one entry per CDR3 protein. The sample includes hundreds of thousands of distinct CDR3 sequences, approximately 50% seen only once; the top ten take about 4.8%. This entry is derived from a study of post-analysis software for immune sequencing data. Study summary: Multiple sclerosis in the patients followed relapsing-remitting, secondary progressive and progressive-relapsing courses.

Notes on the study in general: TRBV5-6, TRBV5-1 and TRBV20-1 were among 4 or 5 TRBV segments more frequent in patients than controls. Significantly decreased normalized Chao1 diversity was recorded for multiple sclerosis patients relative to controls.

CDR1 is KGHDR, CDR2 SFDVKD, per germline. The ends were cut back, 4 bases at V and 8 bases at J, with 10 bases in the middle. This CDR3 is 12 amino acids long. The sequence derives from a girl between 10 and 17 years old with multiple sclerosis. The chain recombines TRBV24-1 with TRBJ1-2, with unresolved D. The source material was blood. The CDR3: CATSDQDEGYTF. CDR3 DNA sequence: TGTGCCACCAGTGACCAGGATGAAGGCTACACCTTC.